Shown below are 32 T cell receptor beta chains from a single sample sequenced in a study of T cells in Graves' hyperthyroidism and ophthalmopathy. Researchers took RNA transcripts and amplified the TCR beta CDR3 regions from them. Using the HTBI primer set, a first-round RT-PCR was run on the TCR CDR3. TCRdb called the multiplex PCR reads again in MiXCR, with one record for every CDR3 protein. The sample has a few hundred thousand distinct CDR3 sequences; approximately 16% are singletons. Input material: blood. The receptors were gathered from a man in his forties with Graves' hyperthyroidism.

V is TRBV5-4 and J is TRBJ2-1, with D possibly matching TRBD2 (5 bases). Trimming removed 5 bases from V and 12 bases from J, with 27 bases in between. Looked up from germline, CDR1 is SGHNT and CDR2 is YYREEE (reference sequence). The CDR3 is made up of 16 amino acids. CDR3: CASRDLITDSDLGQFF. As DNA, the CDR3 is TGTGCCAGCAGGGACCTTATTACGGACTCTGACTTGGGGCAGTTCTTC.

J is TRBJ2-3 and V is TRBV6-6; possible D gene TRBD2, 5 bases. The CDR3 consists of 14 residues. V lost 0 bases and J 1 base, leaving 5 bases between the germline ends. Per the germline V gene, CDR1 is MNHNY and CDR2 is SVGAGI (reference sequence). In DNA form, the CDR3 reads TGTGCCAGCAGTTACTCGCGGGGCACAGATACGCAGTATTTT. It is translated as CASSYSRGTDTQYF.

This clonotype was recorded at least ten times. This chain links TRBV7-2 with TRBJ2-7; 14 nucleotides align to TRBD2. CDR3 length: 15 residues. CDR1 is SGHTA and CDR2 is FQGNSA in the germline V gene. V was pared by 6 bases and J by 2 bases, with 3 bases of the junction left unmatched. The CDR3 DNA reads TGTGCCAGCAGTTTGACTAGCGGGGGGGCCTACGAGCAGTACTTC. Translation: CASSLTSGGAYEQYF.

This clonotype showed up many times. The chain is built from TRBV3-1 and TRBJ1-3; D gene ambiguous. This CDR3 has 14 amino acids. Germline V gives CDR1 LGHDT, CDR2 YNNKEL (reference sequence). Trimming cost V 1 base and J 0 bases, with 4 bases left between them. The CDR3 spells CASSQADSGNTIYF. The CDR3 DNA follows: TGTGCCAGCAGCCAAGCAGACTCTGGAAACACCATATATTTT.

In its sample, this clonotype was seen many times. The chain carries TRBV24-1 and TRBJ2-2; D may be TRBD2 (6 bases). The CDR3 totals 16 residues. Germline CDR1 and CDR2: KGHDR and SFDVKD. V shed 3 bases and J shed 1 base, with 11 bases lying between them. The CDR3 loop is CATSDLGGMNTGELFF. DNA for the CDR3: TGTGCCACCAGTGATCTTGGGGGGATGAACACCGGGGAGCTGTTTTTT.

This clonotype was found many times. The junction does not match germline at one end; this may be a read error. CDR3 amino acids: CVSSLSKLAGVDNEQFF. The CDR3 coding sequence is TGTGTCAGCAGTTTGTCCAAACTAGCGGGGGTTGACAATGAGCAGTTCTTC. The gene calls are TRBV28 and TRBJ2-1; 11 bases agree with TRBD2. This CDR3 region has 17 residues. CDR1 and CDR2 (germline): MDHEN, SYDVKM.

This clonotype occurred many times. This chain links TRBV18 with TRBJ2-7, with D hard to call. V gave up 0 bases and J gave up 7 bases, with 10 bases separating them. Looked up from germline, CDR1 is KGHSH and CDR2 is LQKENI. This CDR3 has 13 residues. The CDR3: CASSPPFRQEQYF. DNA for the CDR3: TGTGCCAGCTCACCACCGTTTCGGCAAGAGCAGTACTTC.

Of note for this clonotype: A single base separates this from a much larger clone, so it may be a read error. The chain couples TRBV9 to TRBJ1-1; D remains ambiguous. The CDR3 covers 13 residues. Germline V lookup: CDR1 SGDLS, CDR2 YYNGEE. The CDR3 region has the DNA TGTGCCAGCAGCGTAGTGCCAGACACTGAAGCTCTCTTT. Protein sequence: CASSVVPDTEALF.

This clonotype has ten or more counts. The rearrangement uses TRBV2 and TRBJ1-4, with D maybe TRBD1 (5 bases). V was clipped by 2 bases and J by 7 bases, with 17 bases between them. Germline V gene data show CDR1 as SNHLY and CDR2 as FYNNEI. The CDR3 runs 16 residues. CDR3 sequence (DNA): TGTGCCAGCAGTGAAACCCAAGCGGGGCGGGGTGAAAAACTGTTTTTT. This encodes CASSETQAGRGEKLFF.

This clonotype was observed a handful of times. The V call is TRBV6-1, the J call TRBJ2-5; 11 bases map to TRBD2. After removal of 10 bases from V and 6 bases from J, the junction contained 16 bases not matched to a gene. Germline CDR1 is MNHNS and CDR2 is SASEGT. CDR3 length: 16 residues. The CDR3 loop reads CATRYDSGGASKTQYF. In DNA form, the CDR3 reads TGTGCCACCCGATACGATAGCGGGGGGGCCTCCAAGACCCAGTACTTC.

This clonotype was seen only a few times. The rearrangement joins TRBV29-1 to TRBJ2-3, with D possibly matching TRBD2 (5 bases). CDR3 length: 13 amino acids. V was trimmed by 2 bases and J by 0 bases, leaving 6 bases between them. Germline V gives CDR1 SQVTM, CDR2 ANQGSEA. CDR3 sequence (DNA): TGCAGCGTTGAATCGGGGAGCACAGATACGCAGTATTTT. The encoded protein is CSVESGSTDTQYF.

J is TRBJ2-1 and V is TRBV28; D is perhaps TRBD1 (5 bases). This CDR3 region has 14 residues. Germline CDR1 reads MDHEN; CDR2 reads SYDVKM. Trimming removed 3 bases from V and 1 base from J, with 7 bases in between. In DNA, the CDR3 is TGTGCCAGCAGTTTGCCAGGGTCCTACAATGAGCAGTTCTTC. This encodes CASSLPGSYNEQFF.

This clonotype has a count of ten or more. The rearrangement links TRBV6-1 to TRBJ2-3, with 7 bases aligning to TRBD1. In germline, CDR1 is MNHNS, CDR2 SASEGT. The CDR3 totals 17 residues. V lost 0 bases, J lost 2 bases, and 8 bases stayed unmatched. The CDR3 loop is CASSEAGRGSYTDTQYF. Here the CDR3 DNA reads TGTGCCAGCAGTGAAGCGGGCAGGGGGTCGTACACAGATACGCAGTATTTT.

The chain joins TRBV6-1 to TRBJ2-5; 9 nucleotides agree with TRBD2. Germline CDR1 reads MNHNS; CDR2 reads SASEGT. The CDR3 contains 16 residues. V shed 6 bases and J 0 bases; nucleotides not matched to a gene: 8. CDR3 sequence (DNA): TGTGCCAGCAGGGGAGCGGGGGGAGACAACCAAGAGACCCAGTACTTC. This encodes CASRGAGGDNQETQYF.

This clonotype has ten or more counts. V is TRBV30 and J is TRBJ1-1, with 8 bases lining up with TRBD1. With V trimmed by 4 bases and J by 1 base, 2 bases remained unmatched. Germline V lookup: CDR1 GTSNPN, CDR2 SVGIG (reference sequence). The CDR3 consists of 13 residues. Written as DNA, the CDR3 is TGTGCCTGGATGGGACAGGAGAACACTGAAGCTTTCTTT. Protein: CAWMGQENTEAFF.

The chain has TRBV19 and TRBJ1-1; no clear D. The germline gives CDR1 LNHDA, CDR2 SQIVND (reference sequence). V shed 1 base and J shed 3 bases, with 9 bases lying between them. The CDR3 runs 14 residues. CDR3 nucleotide sequence: TGTGCCAGTAGTATAGTTCCGGGGTACACTGAAGCTTTCTTT. Translation gives CASSIVPGYTEAFF.

In its sample, this clonotype was seen a few times. The gene calls are TRBV18 and TRBJ1-3, with TRBD1 as a possible D gene (6 bases). CDR1 and CDR2 (germline): KGHSH, LQKENI. There are 18 residues in the CDR3. Trimming cost V 2 bases and J 1 base, with 18 bases left between them. CDR3 bases: TGTGCCAGCTCACCAACAGGGTTATCCATCGGGTCTGGAAACACCATATATTTT. It translates to CASSPTGLSIGSGNTIYF.

This clonotype was observed at least ten times. The rearrangement joins TRBV28 to TRBJ1-1, with TRBD1 identical over 9 bases. J lost 6 bases, V lost 8 bases, and 4 bases had no gene match. Germline lookup yields CDR1 MDHEN and CDR2 SYDVKM. The CDR3 runs 12 residues. CDR3 nucleotides: TGTGCCAGCCGGACAGGGGACGCTGAAGCTTTCTTT. It encodes CASRTGDAEAFF.

The sample holds many counts of this clonotype. The rearrangement uses TRBV28 and TRBJ2-3, with D perhaps given as TRBD1 or TRBD2 (5 bases each). Trimming stripped 3 bases from V and 6 bases from J, with 10 bases between. CDR3 length equals 13 residues. CDR1 is MDHEN and CDR2 is SYDVKM in the germline V gene. The CDR3 DNA reads as TGTGCCAGCAGTTTTCCCGGGGCGGATACGCAGTATTTT. This sequence encodes CASSFPGADTQYF.

This clonotype was detected many times. The chain joins TRBV3-1 to TRBJ1-5; D is unresolved. V was clipped by 4 bases and J by 1 base, with 8 bases between them. The CDR3 spans 14 residues. Germline assignment: CDR1 LGHDT and CDR2 YNNKEL (reference sequence). The CDR3 nucleotides read TGTGCCAGCAGCCCCTATGCGAGCAATCAGCCCCAGCATTTT. This codes for CASSPYASNQPQHF.

CDR3 protein: CASSQDINYGYTF. DNA of the CDR3: TGCGCCAGCAGCCAAGACATTAACTATGGCTACACCTTC. This chain uses TRBV4-3 with TRBJ1-2; D not certain. The CDR3 covers 13 residues. Germline V gene lookup returns CDR1 LGHNA and CDR2 YSLEER. V gave up 0 bases and J gave up 1 base, with 3 bases separating them.

Many counts were recorded for this clonotype. The J gene is TRBJ2-3, the V gene TRBV3-1, with TRBD1 identical over 7 bases. V trimming: 6 bases; J trimming: 1 base; junction bases outside the gene matches: 1. Per the germline V gene, CDR1 is LGHDT and CDR2 is YNNKEL (reference sequence). The CDR3 consists of 13 residues. The CDR3 region is CASRGQGTDTQYF. CDR3 nucleotides: TGTGCCAGCAGAGGACAGGGCACAGATACGCAGTATTTT.

The gene calls are TRBV7-8 and TRBJ2-3; D might be TRBD1 or TRBD2, each matching 6 bases. Germline lookup yields CDR1 SGHVS and CDR2 FQNEAQ. V lost 4 bases and J 3 bases, leaving 11 bases between the germline ends. CDR3 length equals 14 residues. The CDR3: CASSWGAMTDTQYF. In DNA, the CDR3 is TGTGCCAGCAGCTGGGGGGCCATGACAGATACGCAGTATTTT.

V is TRBV10-2 and J is TRBJ1-6, with D uncertain. This CDR3 region has 12 residues. Trimming took 6 bases from V and 6 from J, leaving 6 bases between them. Germline lookup yields CDR1 WSHSY and CDR2 SAAADI. The CDR3 sequence: CASRTANSPLHF. Written as DNA, the CDR3 is TGCGCCAGCAGAACAGCTAATTCACCCCTCCACTTT.

This chain joins TRBV28 and TRBJ2-2; maybe TRBD1 (6 bases). Germline lookup yields CDR1 MDHEN and CDR2 SYDVKM. Trimming cost V 6 bases and J 5 bases, with 10 bases left between them. The CDR3 is 13 residues long. This chain's CDR3 is CASSQGGTGELFF. CDR3 in DNA: TGTGCCAGCAGCCAAGGGGGAACCGGGGAGCTGTTTTTT.

The chain combines TRBV28 with TRBJ1-2; D is uncertain. The CDR3 sequence is 10 residues long. Germline V gene sequence: CDR1 MDHEN, CDR2 SYDVKM. Trimming shortened V by 5 bases and J by 8 bases, and 6 bases separated the two germline ends. The CDR3 here is CASSLLGYTF. CDR3 coding DNA: TGTGCCAGCAGTCTATTGGGCTACACCTTC.

Of note for this clonotype: One end of the junction is discordant with germline, which a read error may explain. The V call is TRBV10-1, the J call TRBJ2-3; tentatively, D is TRBD1 (6 bases). CDR1 WNHNN and CDR2 SYGVQD come from the germline V gene (reference sequence). This CDR3 spans 13 amino acids. CDR3 loop: CASRSLDRDTQYF. The CDR3 nucleotides are TGTGCCAGCAGGAGCCTCGACAGGGATACGCAGTATTTT.

This clonotype was counted between two and nine times. The gene calls are TRBV9 and TRBJ2-1; TRBD2 matches 13 bases. Germline V CDR1 and CDR2: SGDLS, YYNGEE. V trimming: 3 bases; J trimming: 3 bases; junction bases outside the gene matches: 3. The CDR3 loop spans 16 amino acids. This CDR3 is CASSDRTSGSYNEQFF. CDR3 nucleotides: TGTGCCAGCAGCGACCGGACTAGCGGGAGCTACAATGAGCAGTTCTTC. The whole variable domain, filled in from reference TRBV9 and TRBJ2-1, reads DSGVTQTPKHLITATGQRVTLRCSPRSGDLSVYWYQQSLDQGLQFLIQYYNGEERAKGNILERFSAQQFPDLHSELNLSSLELGDSALYFCASSDRTSGSYNEQFFGPGTRLTVL.

This clonotype came up many times. The V gene is TRBV20-1, the J gene TRBJ1-2; no reliable D call. The CDR3 extends over 12 amino acids. In germline, CDR1 is DFQATT, CDR2 SNEGSKA (reference sequence). The CDR3 sequence is CRPTPEAGGYTF. For the CDR3, the DNA is TGCAGACCAACACCCGAGGCAGGAGGCTACACCTTC.

This clonotype has only a few counts. The chain combines TRBV5-4 with TRBJ1-2; D unresolved. This CDR3 is 15 amino acids long. CDR1 is SGHNT, CDR2 YYREEE, per germline (reference sequence). Trimming removed 4 bases at V and 0 bases at J, with 13 bases between. This CDR3 is CASSPSPPANYGYTF. In DNA form, the CDR3 reads TGTGCCAGCAGCCCTAGTCCGCCAGCTAACTATGGCTACACCTTC.

This chain uses TRBV25-1 with TRBJ1-6; TRBD1 agrees at 7 bases. V gave up 6 bases and J gave up 11 bases; unmatched junction bases: 16. The CDR3 is made up of 16 amino acids. Germline V CDR1 and CDR2: MGHDK, SYGVNS. The DNA of the CDR3 is TGTGCCAGCAGCCCTGGTGTAGGGACAGATGGAGCACCCCTCCACTTT. Encoded protein: CASSPGVGTDGAPLHF.

This clonotype came up many times. This chain joins TRBV29-1 and TRBJ2-7; D gene unclear. Germline lookup yields CDR1 SQVTM and CDR2 ANQGSEA. CDR3 size: 13 residues. The V end lost 6 bases, the J end lost 0 bases, and 12 bases lay between the germline ends. This chain's CDR3 is CSVRTAISYEQYF. CDR3 nucleotides: TGCAGCGTCCGGACGGCTATCTCCTACGAGCAGTACTTC.